This TCR beta chain emerged from a study of cytomegalovirus exposure and HLA in healthy donors. The CDR3 length is 16 residues. V was pared by 3 bases and J by 3 bases, with 10 bases of the junction left unmatched. The germline V gene has CDR1 MRHNA and CDR2 SNTAGT. The PCR ran on 60 Vbeta and 13 Jbeta primers. This table comes from immunoSEQ multiplex PCR, and its TCRdb copy is limited to in-frame clones, with some not included. The top ten clones hold approximately 2.4% of a sample with 150,000 to 200,000 clones, 85% of them seen once. A remark on this clone: Its antigen is as yet unknown.

Whole-study results and caveats: The study had only CMV serostatus as immune exposure information. In vitro experiments confirmed that three CMV-associated chains were specific for CMV antigens. A later analysis appeared to link common viral pathogens to several of the most significant clusters.

Sequencing was performed on PBMCs. The chain uses TRBV6-4 and TRBJ2-5; TRBD1 matches 7 bases. The clonotype comes from a woman aged 50 to 60 in good health and CMV-seronegative. The CDR3: CASSDWLGGQKETQYF. DNA for the CDR3: TGTGCCAGCAGTGATTGGTTAGGGGGACAGAAAGAGACCCAGTACTTC.